This T cell receptor (beta chain) comes out of a study of T cell responses to AZD1222 COVID-19 vaccine. Whole-study results and caveats: Spike-spanning, vaccine-associated CD4 TCRs were dominant at 160-218 and 743-854.

In the case of this clone: Its cognate antigen is unknown.

Here immunoSEQ multiplex PCR was the method, and the copy in TCRdb shows in-frame clones only, minus some. The sample contains under 200,000 clones, just over 90% of which appear only once. CDR1 is SGHTA and CDR2 is FQGNSA in the germline V gene. The CDR3 contains 17 residues. Trimming removed 3 bases from V and 2 bases from J, with 18 bases in between. The sequenced sample was peripheral blood, obtained 28 days after the second dose of the MenACWY control vaccine. The V and J genes are TRBV7-2 and TRBJ2-3; possible D gene TRBD2, 7 bases. This TCR derives from an adult who received the MenACWY meningococcal vaccine as a control. For the CDR3, the DNA is TGTGCCAGCAGCTTCCGGGGAGGGGGGTTTCTCACAGATACGCAGTATTTT. Its protein is CASSFRGGGFLTDTQYF.